The count of the clone carrying this T cell receptor (beta chain) is one. This record comes from a study of molecular identifiers for immune sequencing clone quantification. TCRdb reanalysed the PCR reads using MiXCR and keeps one entry per CDR3 protein. The table shows 400,000 to 600,000 distinct CDR3 sequences, with about 20% occurring only once. The V gene's germline CDR1 is SQVTM and CDR2 ANQGSEA. V was cut by 4 bases and J by 8 bases, with 14 bases left in between. The CDR3 is 12 amino acids. Sequencing input: naive CD8+ T cells from blood, with Jurkat cell RNA spiked in. The subset here: FACS-sorted CD8+CD4-CCR7+CD45RA+ naive T cells. This TCR was sampled from a human donor in good health. Some libraries in this study had Jurkat cell RNA spiked in. The chain is built from TRBV29-1 and TRBJ1-2; a weak D match, TRBD1 (6 bases). The CDR3 coding sequence is TGCAGCGTTGTGGACAGCCCGGAAGGCTACACCTTC. Residues: CSVVDSPEGYTF.